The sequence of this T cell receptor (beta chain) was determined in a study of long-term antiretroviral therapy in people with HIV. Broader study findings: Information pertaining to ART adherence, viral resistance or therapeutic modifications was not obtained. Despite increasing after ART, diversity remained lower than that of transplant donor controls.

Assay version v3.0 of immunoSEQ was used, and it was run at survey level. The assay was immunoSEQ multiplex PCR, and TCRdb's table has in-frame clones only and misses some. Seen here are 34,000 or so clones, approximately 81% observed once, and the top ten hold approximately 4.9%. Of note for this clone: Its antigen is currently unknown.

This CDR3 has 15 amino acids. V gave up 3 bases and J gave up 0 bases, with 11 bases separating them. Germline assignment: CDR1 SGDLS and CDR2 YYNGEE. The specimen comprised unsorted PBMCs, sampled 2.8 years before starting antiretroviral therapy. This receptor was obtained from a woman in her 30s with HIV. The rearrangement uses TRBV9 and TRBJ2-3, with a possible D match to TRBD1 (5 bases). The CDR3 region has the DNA TGTGCCAGCAGCGCTCAGGGCTACAGCACAGATACGCAGTATTTT. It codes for CASSAQGYSTDTQYF.